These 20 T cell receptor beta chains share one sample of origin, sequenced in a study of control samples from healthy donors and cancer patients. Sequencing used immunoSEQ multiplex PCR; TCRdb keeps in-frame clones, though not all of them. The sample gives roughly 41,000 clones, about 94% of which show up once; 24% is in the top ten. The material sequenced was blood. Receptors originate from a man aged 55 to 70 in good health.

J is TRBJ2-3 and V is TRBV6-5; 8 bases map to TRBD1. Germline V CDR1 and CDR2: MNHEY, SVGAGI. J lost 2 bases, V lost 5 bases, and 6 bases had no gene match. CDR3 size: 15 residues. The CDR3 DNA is TGTGCCAGCAGTATCACGGGACAGGTCACAGATACGCAGTATTTT. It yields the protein CASSITGQVTDTQYF.

This CDR3 is CATSDPSSGSIDTQYF. The CDR3 DNA reads as TGTGCCACCAGTGACCCCTCTAGCGGGAGTATAGATACGCAGTATTTT. The V and J genes are TRBV24-1 and TRBJ2-3, with 10 positions matching TRBD2. The germline V gene encodes CDR1 KGHDR and CDR2 SFDVKD. The CDR3 has 16 residues. Germline trimming cut 4 bases from V and 5 bases from J; bases unmatched to any gene: 8.

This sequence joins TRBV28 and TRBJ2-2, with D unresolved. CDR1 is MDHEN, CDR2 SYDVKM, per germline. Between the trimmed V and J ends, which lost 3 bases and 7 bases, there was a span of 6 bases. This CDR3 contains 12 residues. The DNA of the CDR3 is TGTGCCAGCAGTTTGGGCGGCGGGGAGCTGTTTTTT. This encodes CASSLGGGELFF.

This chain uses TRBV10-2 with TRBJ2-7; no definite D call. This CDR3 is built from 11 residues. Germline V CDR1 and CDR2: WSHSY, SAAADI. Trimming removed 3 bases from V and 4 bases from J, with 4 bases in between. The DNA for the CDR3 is TGCGCCAGCAGTGAATTGTACGAGCAGTACTTC. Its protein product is CASSELYEQYF.

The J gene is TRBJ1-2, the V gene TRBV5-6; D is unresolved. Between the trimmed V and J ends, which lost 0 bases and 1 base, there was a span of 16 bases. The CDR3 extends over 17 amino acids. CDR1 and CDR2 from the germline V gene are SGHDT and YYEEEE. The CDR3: CASSLEVGQRYNYGYTF. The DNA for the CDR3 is TGTGCCAGCAGCTTGGAGGTCGGGCAGAGATATAACTATGGCTACACCTTC. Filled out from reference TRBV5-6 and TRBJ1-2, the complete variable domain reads DAGVTQSPTHLIKTRGQQVTLRCSPKSGHDTVSWYQQALGQGPQFIFQYYEEEERQRGNFPDRFSGHQFPNYSSELNVNALLLGDSALYLCASSLEVGQRYNYGYTFGSGTRLTVV.

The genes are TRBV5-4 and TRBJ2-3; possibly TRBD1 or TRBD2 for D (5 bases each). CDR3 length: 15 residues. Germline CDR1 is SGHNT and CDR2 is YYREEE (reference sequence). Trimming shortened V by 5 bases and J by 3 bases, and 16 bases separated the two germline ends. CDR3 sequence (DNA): TGTGCCAGCAGAGACCCGAGGGGCTCGACAGATACGCAGTATTTT. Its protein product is CASRDPRGSTDTQYF.

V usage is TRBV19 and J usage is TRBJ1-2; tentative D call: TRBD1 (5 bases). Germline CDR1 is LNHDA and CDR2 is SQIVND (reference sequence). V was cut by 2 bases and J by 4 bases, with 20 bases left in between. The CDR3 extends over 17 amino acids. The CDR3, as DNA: TGTGCCAGTAGTATAAGTAGCTGGAGACAGTCCTCCTATGGCTACACCTTC. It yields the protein CASSISSWRQSSYGYTF.

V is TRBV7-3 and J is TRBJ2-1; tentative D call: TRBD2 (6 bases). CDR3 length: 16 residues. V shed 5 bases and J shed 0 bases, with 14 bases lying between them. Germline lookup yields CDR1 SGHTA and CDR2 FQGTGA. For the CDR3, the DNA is TGTGCCAGCAGCAGCTCGGAGGGGAGCTCCTACAATGAGCAGTTCTTC. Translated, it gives CASSSSEGSSYNEQFF.

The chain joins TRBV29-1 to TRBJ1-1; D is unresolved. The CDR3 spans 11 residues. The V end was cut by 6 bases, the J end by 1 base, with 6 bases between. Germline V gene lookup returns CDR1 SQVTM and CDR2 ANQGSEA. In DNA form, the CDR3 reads TGCAGCGTAACTGAGAACACTGAAGCTTTCTTT. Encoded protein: CSVTENTEAFF.

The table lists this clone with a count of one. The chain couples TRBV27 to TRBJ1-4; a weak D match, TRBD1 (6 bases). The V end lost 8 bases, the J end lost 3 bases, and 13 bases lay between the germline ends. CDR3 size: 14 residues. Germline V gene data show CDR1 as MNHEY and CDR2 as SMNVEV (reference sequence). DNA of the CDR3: TGTGCCAGCGCCCAGGGGATCGCTAATGAAAAACTGTTTTTT. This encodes CASAQGIANEKLFF.

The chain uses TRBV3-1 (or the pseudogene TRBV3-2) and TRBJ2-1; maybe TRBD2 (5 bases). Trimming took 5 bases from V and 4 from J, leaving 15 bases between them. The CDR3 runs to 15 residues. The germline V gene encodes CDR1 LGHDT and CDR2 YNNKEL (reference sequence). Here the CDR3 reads CASSSEVLDYNEQFF. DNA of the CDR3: TGTGCCAGCAGCTCGGAGGTTCTTGATTACAATGAGCAGTTCTTC.

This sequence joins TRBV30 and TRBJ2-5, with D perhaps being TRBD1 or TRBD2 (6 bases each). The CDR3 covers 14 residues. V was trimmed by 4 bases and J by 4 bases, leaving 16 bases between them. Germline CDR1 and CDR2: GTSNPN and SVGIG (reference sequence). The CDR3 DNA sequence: TGTGCCTGGAATCATCGGGGGCGCCTAGAGACCCAGTACTTC. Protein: CAWNHRGRLETQYF. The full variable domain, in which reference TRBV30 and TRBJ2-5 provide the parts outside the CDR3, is SQTIHQWPATLVQPVGSPLSLECTVEGTSNPNLYWYRQAAGRGLQLLFYSVGIGQISSEVPQNLSASRPQDRQFILSSKKLLLSDSGFYLCAWNHRGRLETQYFGPGTRLLVL.

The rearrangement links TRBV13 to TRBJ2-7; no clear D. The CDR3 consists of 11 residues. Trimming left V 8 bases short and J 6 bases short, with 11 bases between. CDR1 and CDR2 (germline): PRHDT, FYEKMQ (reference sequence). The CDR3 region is CASRYSGEQYF. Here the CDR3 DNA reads TGTGCCAGCCGATATTCCGGCGAGCAGTACTTC. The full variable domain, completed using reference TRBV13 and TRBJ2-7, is AAGVIQSPRHLIKEKRETATLKCYPIPRHDTVYWYQQGPGQDPQFLISFYEKMQSDKGSIPDRFSAQQFSDYHSELNMSSLELGDSALYFCASRYSGEQYFGPGTRLTVT.

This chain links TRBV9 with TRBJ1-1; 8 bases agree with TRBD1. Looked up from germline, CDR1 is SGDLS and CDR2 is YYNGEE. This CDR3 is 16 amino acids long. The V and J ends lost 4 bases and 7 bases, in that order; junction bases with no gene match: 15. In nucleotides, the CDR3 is TGTGCCAGCAGCATCTTCGACAGGGGAGGGATTGGTGAAGCTTTCTTT. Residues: CASSIFDRGGIGEAFF.

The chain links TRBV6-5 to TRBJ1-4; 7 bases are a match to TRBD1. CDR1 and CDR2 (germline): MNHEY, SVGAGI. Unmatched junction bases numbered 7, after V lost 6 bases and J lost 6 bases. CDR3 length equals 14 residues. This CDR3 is CASRLQGTHEKLFF. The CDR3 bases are TGTGCCAGCAGGCTACAGGGGACCCATGAAAAACTGTTTTTT.

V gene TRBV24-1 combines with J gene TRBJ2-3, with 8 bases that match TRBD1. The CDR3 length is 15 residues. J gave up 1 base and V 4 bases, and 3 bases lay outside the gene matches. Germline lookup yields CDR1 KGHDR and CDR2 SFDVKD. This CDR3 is CATSDPTGGTDTQYF. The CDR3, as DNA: TGTGCCACCAGTGACCCGACAGGGGGCACAGATACGCAGTATTTT.

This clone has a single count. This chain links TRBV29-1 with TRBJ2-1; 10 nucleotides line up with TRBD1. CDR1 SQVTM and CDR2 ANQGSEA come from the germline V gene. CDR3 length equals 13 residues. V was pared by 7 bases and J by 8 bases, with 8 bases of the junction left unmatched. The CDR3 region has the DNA TGCAGCGCCGGGACAGGGGTTGTCGATGAGCAGTTCTTC. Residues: CSAGTGVVDEQFF.

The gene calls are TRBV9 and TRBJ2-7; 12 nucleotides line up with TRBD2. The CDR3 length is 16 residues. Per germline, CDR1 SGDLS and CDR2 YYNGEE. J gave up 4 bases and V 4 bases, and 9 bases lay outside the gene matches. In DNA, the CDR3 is TGTGCCAGCAGCCCCAGACTAGCGGGAGCCTCTTACGAGCAGTACTTC. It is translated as CASSPRLAGASYEQYF.

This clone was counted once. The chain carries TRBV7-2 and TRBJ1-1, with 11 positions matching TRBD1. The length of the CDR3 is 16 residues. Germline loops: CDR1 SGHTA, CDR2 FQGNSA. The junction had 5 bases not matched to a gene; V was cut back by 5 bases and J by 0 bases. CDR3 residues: CASSRDRGGMNTEAFF. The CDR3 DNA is TGTGCCAGCAGCCGGGACAGGGGGGGAATGAACACTGAAGCTTTCTTT.

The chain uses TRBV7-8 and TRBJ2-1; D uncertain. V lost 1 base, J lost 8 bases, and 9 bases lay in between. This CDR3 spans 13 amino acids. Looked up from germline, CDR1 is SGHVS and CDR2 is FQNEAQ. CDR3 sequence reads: CASSLEVQYEQFF. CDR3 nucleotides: TGTGCCAGCAGCTTAGAGGTCCAATATGAGCAGTTCTTC.